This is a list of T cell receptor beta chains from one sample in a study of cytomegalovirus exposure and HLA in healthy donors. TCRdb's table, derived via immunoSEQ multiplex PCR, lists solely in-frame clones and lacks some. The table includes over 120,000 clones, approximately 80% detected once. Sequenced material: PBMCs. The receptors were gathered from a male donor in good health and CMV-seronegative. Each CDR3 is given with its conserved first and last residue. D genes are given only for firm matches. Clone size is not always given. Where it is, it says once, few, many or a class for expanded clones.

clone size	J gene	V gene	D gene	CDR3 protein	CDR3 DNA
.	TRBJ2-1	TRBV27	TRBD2	CASSTTSGRRSSYNEQFF	TGTGCCAGCAGTACGACTAGCGGGAGGCGGAGCTCCTACAATGAGCAGTTCTTC
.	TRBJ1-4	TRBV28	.	CAISESTREKLFF	TGTGCCATCTCAGAGAGTACCAGGGAAAAACTGTTTTTT
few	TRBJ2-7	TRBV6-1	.	CASSQSSSYEQYF	TGTGCCAGCAGTCAGTCGTCCTCCTACGAGCAGTACTTC
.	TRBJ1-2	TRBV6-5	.	CASSSGDKLYGYTF	TGTGCCAGCAGTTCTGGGGACAAACTCTATGGCTACACCTTC
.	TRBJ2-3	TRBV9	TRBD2	CASNPGLAADTQYF	TGTGCCAGCAACCCGGGACTAGCTGCAGATACGCAGTATTTT
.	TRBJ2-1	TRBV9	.	CASSVGGGYNEQFF	TGTGCCAGCAGCGTTGGCGGAGGGTACAATGAGCAGTTCTTC
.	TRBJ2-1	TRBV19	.	CASSPAGGRTYNEQFF	TGTGCCAGTAGTCCAGCTGGCGGGCGGACCTACAATGAGCAGTTCTTC
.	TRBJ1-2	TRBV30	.	CAWNPGQTYGYTF	TGTGCCTGGAACCCGGGTCAGACCTATGGCTACACCTTC
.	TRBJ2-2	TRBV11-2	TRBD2	CASSTLAGGPGELFF	TGTGCCAGCAGTACTCTAGCGGGAGGACCCGGGGAGCTGTTTTTT
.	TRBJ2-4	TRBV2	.	CASSEMLHSGTSKNIQYF	TGTGCCAGCAGTGAGATGCTCCACTCTGGTACCTCTAAAAACATTCAGTACTTC
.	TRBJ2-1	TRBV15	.	CATSRGGGGLREQFF	TGTGCCACCAGCAGGGGGGGAGGGGGGCTACGTGAGCAGTTCTTC
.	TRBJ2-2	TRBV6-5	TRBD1	CASNGQGPTGELFF	TGTGCCAGCAACGGACAGGGTCCCACCGGGGAGCTGTTTTTT
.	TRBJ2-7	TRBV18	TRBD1	CASSPPGTGLGNYEQYF	TGTGCCAGCTCACCACCAGGGACAGGGCTTGGAAACTACGAGCAGTACTTC
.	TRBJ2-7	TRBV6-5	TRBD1	CASKERTGGWYEQYF	TGTGCCAGCAAAGAGAGGACAGGGGGATGGTACGAGCAGTACTTC
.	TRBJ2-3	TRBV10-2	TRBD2	CASSESGTSITDTQYF	TGCGCCAGCAGTGAGTCAGGGACTAGCATCACAGATACGCAGTATTTT
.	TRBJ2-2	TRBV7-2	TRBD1	CASSFRQGPNTGELFF	TGTGCCAGCAGCTTTCGACAGGGTCCCAACACCGGGGAGCTGTTTTTT
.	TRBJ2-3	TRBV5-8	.	CASSSQPSSAQDTQYF	TGTGCCAGCAGCTCCCAACCTAGCAGCGCACAAGATACGCAGTATTTT
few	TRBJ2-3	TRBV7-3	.	CASSPQGFTDTQYF	TGTGCCAGCAGCCCACAGGGATTCACAGATACGCAGTATTTT
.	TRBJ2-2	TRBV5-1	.	CASSLVQITGELFF	TGCGCCAGCAGCTTGGTACAGATCACCGGGGAGCTGTTTTTT
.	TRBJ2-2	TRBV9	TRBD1	CASSVEDRVLAGELFF	TGTGCCAGCAGCGTAGAAGACAGGGTATTGGCCGGGGAGCTGTTTTTT
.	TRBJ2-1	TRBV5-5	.	CASSLLPREMGYNEQFF	TGTGCCAGCAGTCTCCTACCCAGGGAAATGGGCTACAATGAGCAGTTCTTC
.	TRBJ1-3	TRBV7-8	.	CASSLTHQGMSGNTIYF	TGTGCCAGCAGCTTAACCCACCAGGGGATGTCTGGAAACACCATATATTTT
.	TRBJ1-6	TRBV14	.	CASSQEDSTLHF	TGTGCCAGCAGCCAAGAAGACAGCACCCTCCACTTT
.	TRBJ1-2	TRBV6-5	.	CASSGQGYGYTF	TGTGCCAGCAGTGGGCAGGGCTATGGCTACACCTTC
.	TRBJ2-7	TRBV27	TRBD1	CASSYRDRAYEQYF	TGTGCCAGCAGTTATCGGGACAGGGCATACGAGCAGTACTTC
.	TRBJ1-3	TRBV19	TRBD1	CASSSDRGAGNTIYF	TGTGCCAGTAGTAGCGACAGGGGAGCCGGAAACACCATATATTTT
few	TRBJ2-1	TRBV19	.	CASSVRGGAYNEQFF	TGTGCCAGTTCCGTTAGGGGGGGGGCCTACAATGAGCAGTTCTTC
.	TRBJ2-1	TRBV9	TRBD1	CASSVGGQGYNNEQFF	TGTGCCAGCAGCGTAGGTGGACAGGGCTACAACAATGAGCAGTTCTTC
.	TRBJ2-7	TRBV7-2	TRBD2	CASSRGAGGISYEQYF	TGTGCCAGCAGCCGCGGGGCGGGGGGGATCTCCTACGAGCAGTACTTC
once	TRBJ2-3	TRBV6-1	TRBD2	CASRWASGTDTQYF	TGTGCCAGCAGATGGGCTAGCGGGACAGATACGCAGTATTTT
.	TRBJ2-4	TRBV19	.	CASSIPTAGGAKNIQYF	TGTGCCAGTAGTATACCCACAGCGGGTGGGGCCAAAAACATTCAGTACTTC
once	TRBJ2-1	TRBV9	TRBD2	CASSVAGGSSYNEQFF	TGTGCCAGCAGCGTAGCCGGGGGGAGCTCCTACAATGAGCAGTTCTTC
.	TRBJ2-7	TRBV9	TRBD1	CASSPGQGATWQYF	TGTGCCAGCAGCCCGGGACAGGGGGCGACTTGGCAGTACTTC
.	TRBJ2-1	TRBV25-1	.	CASSIAATYNEQFF	TGTGCCAGCAGTATAGCGGCAACCTACAATGAGCAGTTCTTC
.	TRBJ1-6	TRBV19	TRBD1	CASTLTGASNSPLHF	TGTGCCAGTACCCTGACAGGGGCCTCCAATTCACCCCTCCACTTT
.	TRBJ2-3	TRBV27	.	CASSLGPFGFTDTQYF	TGTGCCAGCAGTTTGGGGCCTTTTGGTTTCACAGATACGCAGTATTTT
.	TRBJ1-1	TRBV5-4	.	CASSFMGAGTEAFF	TGTGCCAGCAGCTTTATGGGGGCGGGCACTGAAGCTTTCTTT
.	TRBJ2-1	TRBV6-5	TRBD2	CASSYSGGGAQNEQFF	TGTGCCAGCAGTTACTCGGGCGGGGGGGCCCAAAATGAGCAGTTCTTC
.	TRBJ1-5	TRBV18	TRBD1	CASSGQGATTQPQHF	TGTGCCAGCTCAGGCCAGGGGGCGACGACTCAGCCCCAGCATTTT
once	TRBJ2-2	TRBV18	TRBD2	CASSPRTSGRYSTGELFF	TGTGCCAGCTCACCACGGACTAGCGGGCGGTACAGCACCGGGGAGCTGTTTTTT
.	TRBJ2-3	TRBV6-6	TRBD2	CASSPAGGSPDTQYF	TGTGCCAGCAGCCCGGCGGGAGGATCCCCCGATACGCAGTATTTT
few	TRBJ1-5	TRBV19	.	CASSVDSPNQPQHF	TGTGCCAGTAGTGTGGACAGTCCCAATCAGCCCCAGCATTTT
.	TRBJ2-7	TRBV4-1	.	CASSQESGAHRDEQYF	TGCGCCAGCAGCCAAGAGTCGGGAGCCCATCGGGACGAGCAGTACTTC
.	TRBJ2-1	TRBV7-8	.	CASSLERVGEQFF	TGTGCCAGCAGCTTAGAGAGGGTTGGGGAGCAGTTCTTC
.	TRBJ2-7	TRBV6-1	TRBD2	CASSEPGGPYEQYF	TGTGCCAGCAGTGAACCGGGGGGTCCCTACGAGCAGTACTTC
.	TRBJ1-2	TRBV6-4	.	CASSAQTPTYGYTF	TGTGCCAGCAGTGCGCAGACACCGACGTATGGCTACACCTTC
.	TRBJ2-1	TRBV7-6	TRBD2	CASSRTSGVSYNEQFF	TGTGCCAGCAGCCGAACTAGCGGGGTTTCTTACAATGAGCAGTTCTTC
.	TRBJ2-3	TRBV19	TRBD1	CASTRTGVRDTQYF	TGTGCCAGTACCCGGACAGGGGTGAGAGATACGCAGTATTTT
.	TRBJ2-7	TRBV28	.	CASTLPGETSYEQYF	TGTGCCAGCACCCTCCCGGGGGAAACCTCCTACGAGCAGTACTTC
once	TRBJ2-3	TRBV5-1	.	CASSTATGTDTQYF	TGCGCCAGCAGCACCGCGACAGGCACAGATACGCAGTATTTT
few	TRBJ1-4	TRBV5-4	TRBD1	CASSPGQGVATGEKLFF	TGTGCCAGCAGCCCGGGACAGGGGGTGGCCACCGGCGAAAAACTGTTTTTT
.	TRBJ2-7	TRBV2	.	CASSTGYEQYF	TGTGCCAGCAGCACCGGGTACGAGCAGTACTTC
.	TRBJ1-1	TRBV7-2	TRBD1	CASSSQDRGGNTEAFF	TGTGCCAGCAGCTCCCAGGACAGGGGGGGGAACACTGAAGCTTTCTTT
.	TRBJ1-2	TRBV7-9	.	CASSFKGDTGYTF	TGTGCCAGCAGCTTTAAGGGGGATACTGGCTACACCTTC
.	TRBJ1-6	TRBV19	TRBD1	CASSRDRGYNSPLHF	TGTGCCAGTAGTAGGGACAGGGGCTATAATTCACCCCTCCACTTT
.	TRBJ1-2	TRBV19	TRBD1	CASSKSGTGGFRGYTF	TGTGCCAGTAGTAAATCCGGGACAGGGGGATTTCGTGGCTACACCTTC
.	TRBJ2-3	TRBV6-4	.	CANSAAPAGTDTQYF	TGTGCCAACAGTGCCGCCCCGGCAGGGACAGATACGCAGTATTTT